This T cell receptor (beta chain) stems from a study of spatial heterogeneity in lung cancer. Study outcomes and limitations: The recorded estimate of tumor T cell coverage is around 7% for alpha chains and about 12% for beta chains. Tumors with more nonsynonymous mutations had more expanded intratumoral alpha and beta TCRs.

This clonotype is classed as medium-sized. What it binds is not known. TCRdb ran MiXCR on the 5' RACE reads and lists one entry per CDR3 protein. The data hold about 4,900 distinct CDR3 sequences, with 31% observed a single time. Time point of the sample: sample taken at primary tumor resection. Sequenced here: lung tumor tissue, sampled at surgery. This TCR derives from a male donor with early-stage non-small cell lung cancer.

The CDR3 nucleotides are TGCAGTGCTAGACAGGGATACAATCTTAATGAGCAGTTCTTC. Protein sequence: CSARQGYNLNEQFF. The V and J genes are TRBV20-1 and TRBJ2-1; D is perhaps TRBD1 (5 bases). V dropped 2 bases and J dropped 7 bases, with 15 bases sitting between them. Per the germline V gene, CDR1 is DFQATT and CDR2 is SNEGSKA (reference sequence). The CDR3 extends over 14 amino acids.